The clone carrying this T cell receptor (beta chain) was observed a handful of times. The antigen remains undetermined. This entry belongs to a study of beta chain features in type 1 diabetes. For the study at large: Researchers looked at about 110 million sorted cells across all samples. Whole-study results and caveats: Within each of all four CD4+ subsets, Type 1 diabetes patients had TCRB CDR3s that were moderately but significantly shorter. The VDJ junctions of type 1 diabetes patients carried fewer insertions and more deletions.

Expressed TCRB transcripts were sequenced because the entire RNA isolate underwent reverse transcription. Profiled with immunoSEQ multiplex PCR; TCRdb holds only in-frame clones, not every one. The sample carries about 470,000 clones, around 30% recorded once. This receptor was obtained from a man between 18 and 35 years old in good health. Specimen: naive CD4+ T cells from blood.

CDR3 nucleotides: TGTGCCAGCAGCTTAGGAGGAGCTGAGCAGTACTTC. Residues: CASSLGGAEQYF. The V call is TRBV7-2, the J call TRBJ2-7, with D unresolved. Germline values: CDR1 SGHTA, CDR2 FQGNSA. Deletions cut 1 base from V and 7 bases from J, with 8 bases between. The CDR3 extends over 12 amino acids.